The next 31 T cell receptor beta chains were all read from a single sample in a study of relationships among human T cell subsets. The Th1 cells were the flow-through after CD25, CD56 and CD294 bead selections. The T cell receptor alpha and beta CDR3 regions were amplified from mRNA by semiquantitative ARM-PCR. ARM-PCR used tagged nested gene-specific primers, then communal superprimers for exponential amplification. MiXCR, run by TCRdb on the multiplex PCR reads, gives a single entry per CDR3 protein. The table has 13,000 or so distinct CDR3 sequences, roughly two thirds seen once; the top ten hold approximately 30%. The sample taken for sequencing was CD4+ Th1 cells sorted from blood. The receptors come from a man aged 35 to 55 in good health.

This clonotype was picked up one time. The gene calls are TRBV2 and TRBJ2-5; D possibly corresponds to TRBD1 (5 bases). The CDR3 has 14 amino acids. Trimming stripped 10 bases from V and 1 base from J, with 16 bases between. Germline values: CDR1 SNHLY, CDR2 FYNNEI. CDR3 nucleotides: TGTGCCACCAAAAGGGGCAGAACCCAAGAGACCCAGTACTTC. Encoded protein: CATKRGRTQETQYF. The whole variable domain, filled in from reference TRBV2 and TRBJ2-5, reads EPEVTQTPSHQVTQMGQEVILRCVPISNHLYFYWYRQILGQKVEFLVSFYNNEISEKSEIFDDQFSVERPDGSNFTLKIRSTKLEDSAMYFCATKRGRTQETQYFGPGTRLLVL.

The V call is TRBV6-2 or TRBV6-3, the J call TRBJ2-7; perhaps TRBD2 as D (5 bases). This CDR3 is 15 amino acids long. V was pared by 6 bases and J by 0 bases, with 15 bases between. Germline CDR1 MNHEY, CDR2 SVGEGT. CDR3 in amino acids: CASSAPGMSSYEQYF. The CDR3 DNA is TGTGCCAGCAGCGCTCCGGGGATGTCCTCCTACGAGCAGTACTTC.

The chain recombines TRBV7-9 with TRBJ2-1, with a weak D call TRBD2 (6 bases). V lost 4 bases, J lost 1 base, and 8 bases lay in between. Per the germline V gene, CDR1 is SEHNR and CDR2 is FQNEAQ (reference sequence). CDR3 length equals 14 residues. Written as DNA, the CDR3 is TGTGCCAGCAGCTCGACTAGTTCCTACAATGAGCAGTTCTTC. It codes for CASSSTSSYNEQFF.

The chain links TRBV29-1 to TRBJ1-1; possibly TRBD1 for D (5 bases). This CDR3 has 12 residues. V was trimmed by 4 bases and J by 4 bases, leaving 10 bases between them. Germline CDR1 and CDR2: SQVTM and ANQGSEA. CDR3 in amino acids: CSVVQGTTEAFF. CDR3 sequence (DNA): TGCAGCGTTGTCCAAGGGACCACTGAAGCTTTCTTT.

This clonotype was seen more than once but under ten times. CDR3 DNA: TGCAGTGCTAGACGGTCAGGTAACACTGAAGCTTTCTTT. The encoded protein is CSARRSGNTEAFF. The chain recombines TRBV20-1 with TRBJ1-1; D call uncertain. Trimming stripped 2 bases from V and 2 bases from J, with 9 bases between. Germline values: CDR1 DFQATT, CDR2 SNEGSKA (reference sequence). This CDR3 has 13 amino acids.

In nucleotides, the CDR3 is TGCAGCGCCCTACAGGGATACTCTGGAAACACCATATATTTT. Translated, it gives CSALQGYSGNTIYF. The V gene is TRBV29-1, the J gene TRBJ1-3; D is possibly TRBD1 (6 bases). Trimming took 7 bases from V and 0 from J, leaving 13 bases between them. The CDR3 loop spans 14 amino acids. Germline V gives CDR1 SQVTM, CDR2 ANQGSEA.

The chain carries TRBV5-1 and TRBJ2-5; tentative D call: TRBD1 (6 bases). The V end was cut by 1 base, the J end by 3 bases, with 13 bases between. CDR1 is SGHRS and CDR2 is YFSETQ in the germline V gene. CDR3 length: 15 amino acids. The CDR3 spells CASSLIPGVEETQYF. The CDR3 DNA reads TGCGCCAGCAGCTTGATACCAGGGGTGGAAGAGACCCAGTACTTC.

The chain combines TRBV6-1 with TRBJ1-5; 8 bases fit TRBD1. V was clipped by 8 bases and J by 6 bases; unmatched bases: 9. The length of the CDR3 is 14 residues. Germline V gene sequence: CDR1 MNHNS, CDR2 SASEGT. The CDR3: CASFLTGGGQPQHF. CDR3 DNA: TGTGCCAGCTTTTTAACAGGGGGTGGTCAGCCCCAGCATTTT.

This clonotype was recorded a few times. The genes are TRBV6-6 and TRBJ2-5; 8 nucleotides align to TRBD2. CDR1 and CDR2 (germline): MNHNY, SVGAGI (reference sequence). Trimming at V came to 6 bases and at J to 5 bases, leaving 8 bases not matched to a gene. CDR3 length: 14 amino acids. The CDR3 is CASRLGGAGETQYF. CDR3 DNA sequence: TGTGCCAGCAGGCTCGGGGGGGCGGGGGAGACCCAGTACTTC.

On this clonotype itself: At one end the junction does not follow the germline gene, possibly because of a read error. This chain joins TRBV11-2 and TRBJ2-7, with D possibly matching TRBD2 (5 bases). Germline assignment: CDR1 SGHAT and CDR2 FQNNGV. The CDR3 is 14 amino acids. The CDR3 region is CASSHPLVTYEQYF. CDR3 coding DNA: TGCGCCAGCAGCCACCCACTAGTCACCTACGAGCAGTACTTC.

This clonotype was detected once. This chain links TRBV7-3 with TRBJ2-6; D remains unclear. Germline CDR1 is SGHTA and CDR2 is FQGTGA. V gave up 2 bases and J gave up 2 bases, with 10 bases separating them. The CDR3 sequence is 16 residues long. Written as DNA, the CDR3 is TGTGCCAGCAGCTTATACCAACAACCTGGGGCCAACGTCCTGACTTTC. This codes for CASSLYQQPGANVLTF.

The table lists this clonotype with a few counts. The chain links TRBV6-2 or TRBV6-3 to TRBJ2-7, with TRBD1 matching 7 bases. The CDR3 contains 13 residues. Germline assignment: CDR1 MNHEY and CDR2 SVGEGT. V was clipped by 4 bases and J by 4 bases; unmatched bases: 4. CDR3 protein: CASSSDREYEQYF. Here the CDR3 DNA reads TGTGCCAGCAGTTCCGACAGGGAATACGAGCAGTACTTC.

This chain links TRBV7-3 with TRBJ2-7; D perhaps matches TRBD2 (6 bases). The CDR3 consists of 12 residues. V lost 8 bases and J 7 bases, leaving 15 bases between the germline ends. The germline gives CDR1 SGHTA, CDR2 FQGTGA. CDR3 DNA sequence: TGTGCCAGCGCCCCGGAAGGAGGGGAGCAGTACTTC. It codes for CASAPEGGEQYF. The variable domain in full, with the rest retrieved from reference TRBV7-3 and TRBJ2-7, is GAGVSQTPSNKVTEKGKYVELRCDPISGHTALYWYRQSLGQGPEFLIYFQGTGAADDSGLPNDRFFAVRPEGSVSTLKIQRTERGDSAVYLCASAPEGGEQYFGPGTRLTVT.

The chain has TRBV6-1 and TRBJ2-3; TRBD1 aligns across 7 bases. Germline lookup yields CDR1 MNHNS and CDR2 SASEGT. The CDR3 has 13 residues. V trimming: 5 bases; J trimming: 6 bases; junction bases outside the gene matches: 5. DNA for the CDR3: TGTGCCAGCAGTTCGACAGGGAAGGATACGCAGTATTTT. This codes for CASSSTGKDTQYF.

CDR3 DNA sequence: TGTGCCAGCAGCTTAATACGGCAAAACATTCAGTACTTC. Its translation is CASSLIRQNIQYF. The V and J genes are TRBV11-2 and TRBJ2-4; no clear D gene. V was trimmed by 2 bases and J by 5 bases, leaving 7 bases between them. The length of the CDR3 is 13 residues. Germline-derived CDR1 and CDR2 are SGHAT and FQNNGV.

The V call is TRBV29-1, the J call TRBJ2-5; 7 nucleotides match TRBD2. Germline trimming cut 4 bases from V and 4 bases from J; bases unmatched to any gene: 6. Germline lookup yields CDR1 SQVTM and CDR2 ANQGSEA. The CDR3 is made up of 13 amino acids. The CDR3 is CSVVRPGGETQYF. In DNA, the CDR3 is TGCAGCGTTGTCAGGCCGGGGGGAGAGACCCAGTACTTC.

This chain links TRBV10-3 with TRBJ1-2; D unclear. Germline CDR1 and CDR2: ENHRY and SYGVKD. Trimming removed 2 bases at V and 0 bases at J, with 7 bases between. This CDR3 spans 14 amino acids. DNA for the CDR3: TGTGCCATCAGTGAGGAGTTAGCTAACTATGGCTACACCTTC. This sequence encodes CAISEELANYGYTF.

This chain uses TRBV25-1 with TRBJ2-6; D gene ambiguous. Germline CDR1 reads MGHDK; CDR2 reads SYGVNS. The CDR3 extends over 17 amino acids. V was pared by 0 bases and J by 2 bases, with 11 bases between. The chain's CDR3 is CASSEYRHGPGANVLTF. Written as DNA, the CDR3 is TGTGCCAGCAGTGAATATAGACATGGACCTGGGGCCAACGTCCTGACTTTC. Filled out from reference TRBV25-1 and TRBJ2-6, the complete variable domain reads EADIYQTPRYLVIGTGKKITLECSQTMGHDKMYWYQQDPGMELHLIHYSYGVNSTEKGDLSSESTVSRIRTEHFPLTLESARPSHTSQYLCASSEYRHGPGANVLTFGAGSRLTVL.

This rearrangement joins TRBV11-2 to TRBJ2-7; 7 nucleotides agree with TRBD2. Unmatched junction bases numbered 10, after V lost 5 bases and J lost 0 bases. This CDR3 is built from 16 residues. CDR1 and CDR2 (germline): SGHAT, FQNNGV. CDR3 in DNA: TGTGCCAGCAGCCCCGGGACTATCCTAACCTCCTACGAGCAGTACTTC. This sequence encodes CASSPGTILTSYEQYF.

This rearrangement joins TRBV4-1 to TRBJ2-1; TRBD2 aligns across 8 bases. CDR1 and CDR2 (germline): MGHRA, YSYEKL. Trimming removed 1 base from V and 2 bases from J; junction bases left unmatched: 4. This CDR3 contains 16 residues. The CDR3 loop reads CASSQGSAGAYNEQFF. The CDR3 DNA reads TGCGCCAGCAGCCAAGGCTCAGCGGGGGCCTACAATGAGCAGTTCTTC.

The count of this clonotype is one. This rearrangement joins TRBV7-9 to TRBJ2-4; 7 bases are shared with TRBD2. Germline loops: CDR1 SEHNR, CDR2 FQNEAQ (reference sequence). The J segment lost 1 base and the V segment lost 5 bases, leaving 11 bases of the junction unmatched. This CDR3 is built from 17 residues. The CDR3 protein is CASSPMGEGWAKNIQYF. DNA of the CDR3: TGTGCCAGCAGCCCAATGGGGGAGGGCTGGGCCAAAAACATTCAGTACTTC.

The chain has TRBV11-2 and TRBJ1-6; TRBD1 is a possible D gene (6 bases). The V and J ends lost 0 bases and 9 bases respectively, with 6 bases between them. Germline V gene sequence: CDR1 SGHAT, CDR2 FQNNGV. The CDR3 is 13 amino acids. The CDR3 here is CASSLDRGSPLHF. CDR3 in DNA: TGTGCCAGCAGCTTAGACAGGGGTTCACCCCTCCACTTT.

The chain carries TRBV7-9 and TRBJ2-3; 10 nucleotides agree with TRBD2. With V trimmed by 11 bases and J by 2 bases, 1 base remained unmatched. The CDR3 consists of 12 residues. Germline V gene data show CDR1 as SEHNR and CDR2 as FQNEAQ (reference sequence). DNA for the CDR3: TGTGCCCTAGCGGGGGCCACAGATACGCAGTATTTT. Translated, it gives CALAGATDTQYF.

The rearrangement uses TRBV20-1 and TRBJ2-1; 8 bases fit TRBD2. Trimming took 0 bases from V and 5 from J; bases not matched to a gene: 9. The germline gives CDR1 DFQATT, CDR2 SNEGSKA (reference sequence). CDR3 length: 16 residues. The CDR3 region is CSARDPTSGGDNEQFF. In DNA form, the CDR3 reads TGCAGTGCTAGAGATCCTACTAGCGGAGGGGACAATGAGCAGTTCTTC.

The genes are TRBV20-1 and TRBJ1-5, with TRBD1 matching over 9 bases. The V and J ends lost 4 bases and 7 bases, in that order; junction bases with no gene match: 5. This CDR3 has 13 residues. Germline assignment: CDR1 DFQATT and CDR2 SNEGSKA (reference sequence). The CDR3 DNA is TGCAGTGCTACGGGACAGGGCGAGCAGCCCCAGCATTTT. This sequence encodes CSATGQGEQPQHF.

This chain links TRBV11-3 with TRBJ2-3; possible D gene TRBD2, 6 bases. This CDR3 contains 15 residues. The V and J ends lost 3 bases and 0 bases respectively, with 10 bases between them. Germline V CDR1 and CDR2: SGHNT, YENEEA. CDR3: CASSLGAGSTDTQYF. The CDR3 bases are TGTGCCAGCAGCTTGGGCGCGGGGAGCACAGATACGCAGTATTTT.

This clonotype was seen only a few times. The chain combines TRBV11-2 with TRBJ2-3; TRBD1 or TRBD2 may be the D gene (5 bases each). Per the germline V gene, CDR1 is SGHAT and CDR2 is FQNNGV. This CDR3 has 15 amino acids. Trimming pared 3 bases from V and 0 bases from J, leaving 10 bases between. The chain's CDR3 is CASSFRERSTDTQYF. CDR3 coding DNA: TGTGCCAGCAGCTTCAGGGAGAGAAGCACAGATACGCAGTATTTT.

The CDR3 reads CASSPAPYATYEQYF. The CDR3 nucleotides read TGTGCCAGCAGTCCCGCACCTTACGCGACCTACGAGCAGTACTTC. The chain has TRBV28 and TRBJ2-7; D not certain. V lost 5 bases to trimming and J lost 2 bases, with 16 bases between them. Germline V lookup: CDR1 MDHEN, CDR2 SYDVKM. The CDR3 length is 15 residues. The whole variable domain, remainder taken from reference TRBV28 and TRBJ2-7, is DVKVTQSSRYLVKRTGEKVFLECVQDMDHENMFWYRQDPGLGLRLIYFSYDVKMKEKGDIPEGYSVSREKKERFSLILESASTNQTSMYLCASSPAPYATYEQYFGPGTRLTVT.

The genes are TRBV7-2 and TRBJ2-7; a possible D gene is TRBD1 (5 bases). Germline V gene lookup returns CDR1 SGHTA and CDR2 FQGNSA. The CDR3 length is 15 residues. Trimming removed 2 bases from V and 3 bases from J, with 14 bases in between. This CDR3 is CASSLSQGAIYEQYF. The CDR3 DNA reads TGTGCCAGCAGCTTATCCCAGGGCGCAATCTACGAGCAGTACTTC.

J is TRBJ2-1 and V is TRBV6-5, with 7 bases that match TRBD1. Germline V lookup: CDR1 MNHEY, CDR2 SVGAGI. J was trimmed by 1 base and V by 4 bases; bases with no gene match: 4. This CDR3 region has 15 residues. The chain's CDR3 is CASSWDRASYNEQFF. CDR3 in DNA: TGTGCCAGCAGTTGGGACAGAGCTTCCTACAATGAGCAGTTCTTC.

The rearrangement uses TRBV28 and TRBJ2-7; 8 bases map to TRBD2. Germline CDR1 is MDHEN and CDR2 is SYDVKM. The CDR3 contains 15 residues. With 1 base clipped from V and 6 bases from J, the junction kept 8 bases outside the gene matches. The CDR3 is CASSLSGSGKAEQYF. CDR3 coding DNA: TGTGCCAGCAGTTTATCGGGTAGCGGGAAGGCCGAGCAGTACTTC.